This TCR beta chain was captured in a study of blood T cell repertoires in COVID-19. The wider study: COVID-19 samples, acute and convalescent, were from the United States, Italy and Spain. The cDNA or gDNA used as material had been derived from T cells, B-cell-depleted T cells, or PBMCs.

Authors' analysis steps: Nucleated cell counts were estimated from reference gene primer amplification. Sequencing used immunoSEQ multiplex PCR; TCRdb keeps in-frame clones, though not all of them. D and trimming come from the DNA, and the V and J calls and clone size come from that table. The table has approximately 92,000 clones, about 70% seen once. The receptor was derived from a woman aged 60-70 years in a cohort sampled during active or convalescent COVID-19. Specimen: peripheral blood.

The CDR3 reads CASSSVLGPGSGNTIYF. CDR3 coding DNA: TGTGCCAGCAGCTCGGTTTTAGGCCCGGGCTCTGGAAACACCATATATTTT. This chain links TRBV5-5 with TRBJ1-3, with unresolved D. CDR1 and CDR2 (germline): SGHKS, YYEKEE (reference sequence). There are 17 residues in the CDR3. V was clipped by 3 bases and J by 0 bases, with 16 bases between them.